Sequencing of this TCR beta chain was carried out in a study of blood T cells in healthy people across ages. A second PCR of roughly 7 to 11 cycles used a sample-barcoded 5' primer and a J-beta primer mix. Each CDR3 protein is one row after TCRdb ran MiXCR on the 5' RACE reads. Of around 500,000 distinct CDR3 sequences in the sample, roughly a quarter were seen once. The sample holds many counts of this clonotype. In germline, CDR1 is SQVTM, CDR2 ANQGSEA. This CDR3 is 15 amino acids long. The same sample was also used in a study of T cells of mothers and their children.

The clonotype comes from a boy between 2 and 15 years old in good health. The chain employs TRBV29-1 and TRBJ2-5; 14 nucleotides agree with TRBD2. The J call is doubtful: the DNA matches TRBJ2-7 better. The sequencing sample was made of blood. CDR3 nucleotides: TGCAGCGGCACAGGGACTAGCGGGAGTAATTCCGAGCAGTACTTC. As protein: CSGTGTSGSNSEQYF.